This T cell receptor (beta chain) was sequenced during a study of vaccination and CD4 T cells after COVID-19. Study summary: Diagnosis preceded the drawing of post-COVID samples by a median around 100 days (range 35 to 161). Control cultures received a CEFX pool, an HIV-1 Nef pool, or no peptide.

Once obtained from cultured CD4+ T cells, the DNA was sequenced using the Oncomine TCR Beta short-read assay. TCRdb re-derived calls from the PCR reads in MiXCR, one entry per CDR3 protein. The table records thousands of distinct CDR3 sequences, about 71% of them present only once. Germline V gives CDR1 MGHDK, CDR2 SYGVNS. The CDR3 runs 14 residues. Trimming cost V 8 bases and J 7 bases, with 15 bases left between them. The treatment here: roughly 10-day PBMC culture with coronavirus spike peptide pools or control peptides (ViraFEST assay). Collection of the unexposed donor's CD4+ T cells took place before the COVID-19 pandemic (2011-2018). Sample share makes this clonotype large (0.1 to 1%). The antigen is not known.

The chain has TRBV25-1 and TRBJ1-6, with D possibly matching TRBD1 (6 bases). The sequenced sample was CD4+ T cells from blood, cultured in vitro. This TCR derives from a human donor in good health. The CDR3 bases are TGTGCCAGCCTATCCGGGGGGCTGAATTCACCCCTCCACTTT. Translating gives CASLSGGLNSPLHF.